This T cell receptor (beta chain) was captured by sequencing in a study of metastatic and nonmetastatic thyroid tumors. The overall study: Malignant and benign thyroid patients had repertoires compared in peripheral blood and tumor or nodule tissue.

The J segment lost 4 bases and the V segment lost 10 bases, leaving 9 bases of the junction unmatched. Germline CDR1 and CDR2: MDHEN and SYDVKM. This CDR3 is 13 amino acids long. This clone is labeled as medium-sized. Its antigen is still unknown. Under the authors' procedure: A classifier of distant metastasis in papillary thyroid cancer was built from CDR3 differences (across clinicopathological groups). TCRdb used MiXCR to call clones anew from the PCR reads. The V and J calls and clone size are TCRdb's, not the authors'. The data contain around 15,000 clones, around 16% of them singletons. The study's findings and limits: For both blood and tumor, malignant thyroid tumors reportedly showed significantly higher TCR beta diversity than benign nodules did.

Until they underwent thyroid surgery, no patient had received any treatment. Sequenced material: blood. The sequence came from a female donor with papillary thyroid cancer or a benign thyroid nodule (not recorded which). Some clones in this sample may be carry-over from other donors' samples. The V and J genes are TRBV28 and TRBJ2-7, with 8 bases lining up with TRBD1. The CDR3 coding sequence is TGTGCCACTACCGGGACAGGAGGTTACGAGCAGTACTTC. Translated: CATTGTGGYEQYF.